A selection of T cell receptor beta chains follows, all from one sample in a study of T cells in Graves' hyperthyroidism and ophthalmopathy. TCRdb ran MiXCR on the multiplex PCR reads and lists one entry per CDR3 protein. The sample has around 690,000 distinct CDR3 sequences, around 15% seen once. What was sequenced was blood. The source is a man in his fifties with Graves' hyperthyroidism. CDR3s include the opening cysteine and the closing phenylalanine or tryptophan. The D gene is left open where the match is weak. Only some rows state a clone size, as once, few, many or a class for expanded clones.

TRBJ1-5	few	TRBD1	TRBV11-2	CASSPGTGWNQPQHF	TGTGCCAGCAGCCCCGGGACAGGGTGGAATCAGCCCCAGCATTTT
TRBJ2-5	few	TRBD1	TRBV5-1	CASSRQGAGETQYF	TGCGCCAGCAGCCGACAGGGGGCTGGGGAGACCCAGTACTTC
TRBJ1-1	many	TRBD1	TRBV11-2	CASSSLRQGRMNTEAFF	TGTGCCAGCAGCTCACTCAGACAGGGGCGTATGAACACTGAAGCTTTCTTT
TRBJ2-7	many	TRBD2	TRBV10-2	CASSESSSGASYEQYF	TGCGCCAGCAGTGAGTCGAGTAGCGGGGCCTCCTACGAGCAGTACTTC
TRBJ1-1	NA	TRBD1	TRBV5-1	CASSLAGTGSLNTEAFF	TGCGCCAGCAGCTTGGCAGGGACAGGGAGTCTGAACACTGAAGCTTTCTTT
TRBJ2-1	few	TRBD2	TRBV24-1	CATSDTSGRNLEQFF	TGTGCCACCAGTGATACTAGCGGGAGGAATCTTGAGCAGTTCTTC
TRBJ1-2	NA	NA	TRBV20-1	CSALLGGGSRTF	TGCAGTGCTCTCCTTGGGGGGGGGTCGCGCACCTTC
TRBJ2-1	NA	NA	TRBV9	CASSVASGRAGNEQFF	TGTGCCAGCAGCGTAGCTTCTGGCAGGGCTGGGAATGAGCAGTTCTTC
TRBJ2-2	NA	NA	TRBV7-3	CASSLFNEGSGELFF	TGTGCCAGCAGCTTATTCAATGAGGGTTCCGGGGAGCTGTTTTTT
TRBJ2-7	many	TRBD2	TRBV27	CASSPRLAGGKEEQYF	TGTGCCAGCAGTCCAAGACTAGCGGGAGGGAAAGAAGAGCAGTACTTC
TRBJ2-2	many	NA	TRBV28	CASSTPLVPGELFF	TGTGCCAGCAGTACCCCGTTGGTCCCCGGGGAGCTGTTTTTT
TRBJ2-7	few	NA	TRBV3-1	CASSPPLSYEQYF	TGTGCCAGCAGCCCCCCTTTGAGCTACGAGCAGTACTTC
TRBJ2-5	many	NA	TRBV12-3/TRBV12-4	CASSLWGTETQYF	TGTGCCAGCAGTTTATGGGGCACGGAGACCCAGTACTTC
TRBJ2-7	many	NA	TRBV20-1	CSAAQRAPYEQYF	TGCAGTGCCGCCCAGCGGGCCCCCTACGAGCAGTACTTC
TRBJ2-7	many	NA	TRBV15	CATSRPSPPWEQYF	TGTGCCACCAGCAGACCCAGCCCACCGTGGGAGCAGTACTTC